The present T cell receptor (beta chain) was sequenced within a study of Ad26.COV2.S vaccination and SARS-CoV-2 variants. Libraries were prepared by immunoSEQ multiplex PCR; TCRdb keeps only in-frame clonotypes and omits some of them. Among about 400,000 clones listed, approximately 91% were seen once. This CDR3 comprises 13 residues. The ends were cut back, 6 bases at V and 4 bases at J, with 12 bases in the middle. Treatment denoted: 15 to 20 received Ad26.COV2.S at low or high dose, single or two shots; about 5 received placebo; per-sample allocation not given. Collection of the samples took place on day 63 after the first injection of vaccine or placebo. With respect to this clone: Different DNA sequences within this sample yield the same CDR3.

This clonotype was sampled from a person between 18 and 65 years old who received the Ad26.COV2.S COVID-19 vaccine or a placebo. Sample: peripheral blood, taken in a trial of Ad26.COV2.S vaccine versus placebo. The chain recombines TRBV12-3 or TRBV12-4 with TRBJ1-1; D may be TRBD1 (6 bases). The DNA for the CDR3 is TGTGCCAGCAGCCTATCAGGGGTCACTGAAGCTTTCTTT. Translation: CASSLSGVTEAFF.